This record looks at one TCR beta chain sequence and its context. Its antigen is as yet unknown. TCRdb keeps only in-frame clones here, not all; method: immunoSEQ multiplex PCR. The sample comprises 100,000 to 150,000 clones, 92% of which are singletons, and 11% to 15% rests with the top ten. The data are from a study of T cell responses to AZD1222 COVID-19 vaccine. For the study at large: Doses given second, at about 4 or about 12 weeks, were pooled. Study-wide results and limits: Of spike-specific TCRs, nearly half reportedly target regions left unmutated in variants. Clonal diversity was possibly underestimated, and the donors were mostly white British, with more females. Baseline seropositivity characterized only six AZD1222 recipients.

The germline CDR1 and CDR2 sequences are SGHTA and FQGNSA. Trimming stripped 5 bases from V and 1 base from J, with 24 bases between. The CDR3 is 19 residues long. The gene calls are TRBV7-2 and TRBJ2-4; D might be TRBD2 (5 bases). This material consisted of peripheral blood, taken on day 0 of AZD1222 vaccination. This receptor was obtained from an adult in good health. The CDR3 loop is CASSHRGREPGIAKNIQYF. In DNA, the CDR3 is TGTGCCAGCAGCCATAGAGGTAGGGAGCCCGGGATCGCCAAAAACATTCAGTACTTC.